This T cell receptor beta chain originates from a study of blood T cell repertoires in COVID-19. At the level of the study: Donors in the United States, Italy and Spain gave samples during acute or convalescent COVID-19.

Measured with immunoSEQ multiplex PCR; TCRdb has only the in-frame clones, and not every one. The sample comprises 45,000 to 70,000 clones, 85% to 90% of which are singletons, and 6.5% rests with the top ten. V shed 5 bases and J shed 6 bases, with 18 bases lying between them. CDR3 size: 15 residues. Germline loops: CDR1 SGHTS, CDR2 YDEGEE. Sequencing was carried out using peripheral blood. This TCR derives from a woman aged 60-75 years with COVID-19, enrolled during active disease. The chain is built from TRBV5-8 and TRBJ1-5, with D maybe TRBD1 (6 bases). This CDR3 reads CASRKLTGGGQPQHF. The DNA of the CDR3 is TGTGCCAGCAGGAAACTGACAGGCGGTGGTCAGCCCCAGCATTTT.